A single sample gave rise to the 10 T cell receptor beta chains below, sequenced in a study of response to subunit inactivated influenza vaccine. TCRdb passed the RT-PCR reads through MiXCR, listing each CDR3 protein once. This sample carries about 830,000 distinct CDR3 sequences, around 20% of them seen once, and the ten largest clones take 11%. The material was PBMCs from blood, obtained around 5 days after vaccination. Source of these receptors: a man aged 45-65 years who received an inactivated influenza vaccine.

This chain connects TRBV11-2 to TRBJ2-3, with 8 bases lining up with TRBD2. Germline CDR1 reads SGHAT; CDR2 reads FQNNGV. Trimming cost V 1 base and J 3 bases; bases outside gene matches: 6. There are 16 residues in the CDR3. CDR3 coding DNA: TGTGCCAGCAGCTTAGCCGGGAGGGGGGGTACAGATACGCAGTATTTT. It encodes CASSLAGRGGTDTQYF.

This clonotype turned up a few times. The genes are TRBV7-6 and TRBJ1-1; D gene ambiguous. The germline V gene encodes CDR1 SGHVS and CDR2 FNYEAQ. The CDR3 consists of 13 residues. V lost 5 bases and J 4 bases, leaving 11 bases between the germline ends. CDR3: CASSQGESTEAFF. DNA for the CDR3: TGTGCCAGCAGCCAAGGTGAGAGCACTGAAGCTTTCTTT.

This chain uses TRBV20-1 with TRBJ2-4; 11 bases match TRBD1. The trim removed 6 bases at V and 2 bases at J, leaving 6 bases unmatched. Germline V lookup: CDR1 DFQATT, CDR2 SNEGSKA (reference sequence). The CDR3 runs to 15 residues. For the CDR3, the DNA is TGCAGTGCCGGGGACAGGGGGAAACCCAAAAACATTCAGTACTTC. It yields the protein CSAGDRGKPKNIQYF.

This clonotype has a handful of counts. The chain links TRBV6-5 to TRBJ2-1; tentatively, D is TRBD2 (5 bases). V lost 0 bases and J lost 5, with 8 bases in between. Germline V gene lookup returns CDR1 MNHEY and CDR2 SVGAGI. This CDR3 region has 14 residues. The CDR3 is CASSYSFGDNEQFF. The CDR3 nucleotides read TGTGCCAGCAGTTACTCGTTCGGGGACAATGAGCAGTTCTTC.

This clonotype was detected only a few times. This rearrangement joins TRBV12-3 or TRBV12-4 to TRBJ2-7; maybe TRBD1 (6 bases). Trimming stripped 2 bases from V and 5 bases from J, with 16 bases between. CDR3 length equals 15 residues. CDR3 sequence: CASSLFAGQGHEQYF. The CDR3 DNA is TGTGCCAGCAGTTTATTTGCAGGGCAGGGGCACGAGCAGTACTTC.

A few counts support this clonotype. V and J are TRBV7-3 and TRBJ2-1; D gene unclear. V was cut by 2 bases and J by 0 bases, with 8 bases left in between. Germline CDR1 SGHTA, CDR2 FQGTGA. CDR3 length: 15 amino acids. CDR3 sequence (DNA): TGTGCCAGCAGCTTAGGTGTCAACTCCTACAATGAGCAGTTCTTC. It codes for CASSLGVNSYNEQFF. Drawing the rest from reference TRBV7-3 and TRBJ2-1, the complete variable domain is GAGVSQTPSNKVTEKGKYVELRCDPISGHTALYWYRQSLGQGPEFLIYFQGTGAADDSGLPNDRFFAVRPEGSVSTLKIQRTERGDSAVYLCASSLGVNSYNEQFFGPGTRLTVL.

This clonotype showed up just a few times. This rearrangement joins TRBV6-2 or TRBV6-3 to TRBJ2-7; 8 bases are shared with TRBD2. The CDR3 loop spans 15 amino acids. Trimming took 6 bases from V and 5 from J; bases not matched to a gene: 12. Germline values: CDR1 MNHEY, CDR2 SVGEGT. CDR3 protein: CASSLLGLGQNEQYF. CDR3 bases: TGTGCCAGCAGCCTACTGGGACTAGGGCAGAACGAGCAGTACTTC.

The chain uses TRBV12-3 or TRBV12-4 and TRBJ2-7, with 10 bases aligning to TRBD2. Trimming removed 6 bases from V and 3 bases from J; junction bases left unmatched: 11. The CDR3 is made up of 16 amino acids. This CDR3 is CASSHGTSVSYYEQYF. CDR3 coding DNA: TGTGCCAGCAGCCACGGGACTAGCGTCAGCTACTACGAGCAGTACTTC.

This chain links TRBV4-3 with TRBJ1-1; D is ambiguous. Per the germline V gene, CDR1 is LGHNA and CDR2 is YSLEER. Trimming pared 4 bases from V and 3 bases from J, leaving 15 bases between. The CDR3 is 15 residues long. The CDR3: CASSLDILLDTEAFF. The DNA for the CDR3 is TGCGCCAGCAGCCTTGACATTCTCCTGGACACTGAAGCTTTCTTT.

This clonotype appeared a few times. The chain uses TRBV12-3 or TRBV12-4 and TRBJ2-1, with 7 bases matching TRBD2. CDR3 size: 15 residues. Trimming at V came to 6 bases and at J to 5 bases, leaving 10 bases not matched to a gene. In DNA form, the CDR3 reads TGTGCCAGCAGCCCCCGGCTAGCGGTTGACAATGAGCAGTTCTTC. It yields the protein CASSPRLAVDNEQFF.